Below, one TCR beta chain is given with its context. Its antigen is not yet known. Base qualities are not at hand, and no much larger clone is one base apart. The immunoSEQ Assay, a bias-controlled multiplex PCR, was used to amplify TCRbeta CDR3 regions from genomic DNA. As for the authors' bioinformatics: Within the assay, amplification of reference gene primers was used to estimate how many nucleated cells each sample contained. To quantify the absolute abundance of each unique TCRbeta CDR3 rearrangement, sequence reads were collapsed and filtered. For each sample, productive Simpson clonality was calculated by taking the square root of Simpson's diversity index across productive rearrangements. TCRdb carries this immuneACCESS record with in-frame sequences only. Its versions omit some clonotypes, under half of them owing to an unresolved V gene in the studies checked, with the rest unexplained. D and trimming come from the DNA, and the V and J calls and clone size come from that table. The sample profile shows roughly 16,000 clones; around 89% of them were found once. Around 3.2% of the sample rests with the top ten.

This entry belongs to a study of blood T cell repertoires in COVID-19 (dated by TCRdb to 2018 to 2021). Regarding the research as a whole: Collaborator samples came from the United States, Italy and Spain and covered acute and convalescent phases of COVID-19. Where HLA class I and class II types were available, the types were taken from metadata supplied by the sample provider, not from assay-based typing. Deeply sampled blood TCRbeta repertoires from subjects exposed to, actively infected with, or recovered from COVID-19 were included in the dataset. Samples came from the ongoing ImmuneRACE study (first 160 participants) plus 1,254 subjects from 6 global collaborators. The prospective study material was composed of cDNA or gDNA derived from T cells, B-cell-depleted T cells, or PBMCs. A de-identified subject ID, COVID-19 status, age in years and sex were almost always included in the sample metadata. The repertoires were made available in a free public database intended to serve as a resource for research on the immune response to SARS-CoV-2.

Beyond this particular receptor, the publication reports: How much clinical and demographic metadata was included differed by source and by participant, and the metadata was provided uncurated.

Whole blood was collected in K2EDTA tubes by collaborating institutions according to the institutions' own protocols. For TCRbeta analysis, collaborators shipped samples as frozen whole blood, isolated PBMCs, or DNA extracted from either of those sample types. The receptor was isolated from a human donor in a cohort sampled during active COVID-19. Sequencing was done on a sample of peripheral blood.

The CDR3 reads as follows: CASSSGLTSYNEQFF. The DNA sequence is TGTGCCAGCAGCTCGGGACTAACCTCCTACAATGAGCAGTTCTTC. The sequence links TRBV5-6 to TRBJ2-1, and 7 junctional nucleotides match TRBD2. Reading from cysteine to phenylalanine, the CDR3 counts 15 amino acids. The only DNA kept is the CDR3, 45 bases in frame from the first base. The germline V gene sets CDR1 to SGHDT and CDR2 to YYEEEE. V is pruned by 3 bases and J by 0 bases, leaving 3 bases of the junction without a gene match.